The clone carrying this T cell receptor (beta chain) was found a few times. The antigen remains unidentified. These data originate in a study of human T cells and chemical hapten exposure. Study background: Small differences in pooled library volume mainly drove the variation in TCR yields per sample.

General study results and limits: Following DPC sensitization, TCRs present above 1 in 1000 frequency showed no change.

The V segment lost 7 bases and the J segment 0 bases; nucleotides outside the gene matches: 5. CDR3 size: 15 residues. It was the library that attached unique molecular identifiers to individual cDNA molecules. Original analysis: The number of TCRs in each sample had a median of approximately 93,000 and spanned roughly 23,224 to 750,000. TCRdb reprocessed the RACE reads via MiXCR and lists one record per CDR3 protein. The V and J calls and clone size come from TCRdb's table, not from the authors' own analysis. The sample lists 85,000 to 95,000 distinct CDR3 sequences; approximately 10% were seen once. As for time point: healthy volunteer bleed at 2 weeks. Whole blood that had not been fractionated was the source of extracted total RNA.

This TCR came from a female donor in good health. Some clones in this sample may be carry-over from other donors' samples. The sample taken for sequencing was whole blood. The genes are TRBV12-3 or TRBV12-4 and TRBJ2-2; TRBD1 agrees at 7 bases. The CDR3 sequence: CASTLGQANTGELFF. Written as DNA, the CDR3 is TGTGCCAGCACCCTCGGACAGGCGAACACCGGGGAGCTGTTTTTT.